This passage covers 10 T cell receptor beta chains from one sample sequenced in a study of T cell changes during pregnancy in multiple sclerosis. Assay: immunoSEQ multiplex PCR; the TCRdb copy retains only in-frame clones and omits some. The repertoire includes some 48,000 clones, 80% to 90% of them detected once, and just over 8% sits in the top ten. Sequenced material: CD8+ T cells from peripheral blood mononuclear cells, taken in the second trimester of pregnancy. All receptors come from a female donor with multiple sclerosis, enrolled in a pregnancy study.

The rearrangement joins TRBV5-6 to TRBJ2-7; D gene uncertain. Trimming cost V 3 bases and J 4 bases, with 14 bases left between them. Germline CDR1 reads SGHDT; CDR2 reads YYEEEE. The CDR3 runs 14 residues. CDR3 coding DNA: TGTGCCAGCAGCTCAACGGTAAAGCAATACGAGCAGTACTTC. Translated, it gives CASSSTVKQYEQYF.

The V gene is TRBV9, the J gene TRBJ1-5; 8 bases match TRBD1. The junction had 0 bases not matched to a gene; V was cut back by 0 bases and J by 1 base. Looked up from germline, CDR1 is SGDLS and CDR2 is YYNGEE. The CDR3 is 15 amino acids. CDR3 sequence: CASSVGTGSNQPQHF. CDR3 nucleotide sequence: TGTGCCAGCAGCGTAGGGACAGGGAGCAATCAGCCCCAGCATTTT.

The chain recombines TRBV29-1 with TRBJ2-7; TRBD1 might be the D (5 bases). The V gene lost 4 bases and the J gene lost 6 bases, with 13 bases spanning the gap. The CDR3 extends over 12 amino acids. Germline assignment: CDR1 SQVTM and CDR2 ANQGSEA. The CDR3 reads CSVVAEGVEQYF. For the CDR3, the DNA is TGCAGCGTTGTCGCCGAAGGGGTCGAGCAGTACTTC.

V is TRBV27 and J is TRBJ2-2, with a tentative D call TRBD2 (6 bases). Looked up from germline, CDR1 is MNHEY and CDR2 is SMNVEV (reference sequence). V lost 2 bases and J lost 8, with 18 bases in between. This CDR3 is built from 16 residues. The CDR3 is CASSLLGGAGSGELFF. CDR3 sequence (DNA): TGTGCCAGCAGTTTACTGGGCGGGGCCGGGTCTGGGGAGCTGTTTTTT.

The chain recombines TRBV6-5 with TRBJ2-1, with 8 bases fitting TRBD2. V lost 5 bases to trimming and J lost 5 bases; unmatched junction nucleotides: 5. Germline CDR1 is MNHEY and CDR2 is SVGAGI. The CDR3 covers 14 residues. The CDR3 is CASSSSGEDNEQFF. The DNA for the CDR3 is TGTGCCAGCAGTAGTAGCGGGGAAGACAATGAGCAGTTCTTC.

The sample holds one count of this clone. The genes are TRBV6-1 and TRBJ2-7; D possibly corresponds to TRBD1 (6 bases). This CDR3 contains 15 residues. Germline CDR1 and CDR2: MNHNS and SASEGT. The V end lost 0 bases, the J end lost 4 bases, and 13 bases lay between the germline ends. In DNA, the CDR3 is TGTGCCAGCAGTGAAGCCGGGGACACTTATTACGAGCAGTACTTC. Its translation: CASSEAGDTYYEQYF.

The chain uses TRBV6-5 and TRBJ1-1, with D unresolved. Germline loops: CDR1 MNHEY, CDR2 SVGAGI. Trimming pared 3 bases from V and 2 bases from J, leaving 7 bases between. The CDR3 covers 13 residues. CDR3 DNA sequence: TGTGCCAGCAGTTATAGTATTAACACTGAAGCTTTCTTT. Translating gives CASSYSINTEAFF.

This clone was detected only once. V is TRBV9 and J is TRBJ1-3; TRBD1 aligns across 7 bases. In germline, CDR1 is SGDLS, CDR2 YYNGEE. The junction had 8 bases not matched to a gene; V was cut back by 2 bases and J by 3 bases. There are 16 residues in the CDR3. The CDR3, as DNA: TGTGCCAGCAGCGTGACAGTCCGGGACAGTGGAAACACCATATATTTT. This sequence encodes CASSVTVRDSGNTIYF.

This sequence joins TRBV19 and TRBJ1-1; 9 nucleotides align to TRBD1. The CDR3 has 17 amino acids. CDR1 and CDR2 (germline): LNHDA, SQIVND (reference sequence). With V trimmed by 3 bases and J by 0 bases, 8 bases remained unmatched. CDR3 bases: TGTGCCAGTAGTATGGGACAGGGCTTCCAGGTGAACACTGAAGCTTTCTTT. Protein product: CASSMGQGFQVNTEAFF.

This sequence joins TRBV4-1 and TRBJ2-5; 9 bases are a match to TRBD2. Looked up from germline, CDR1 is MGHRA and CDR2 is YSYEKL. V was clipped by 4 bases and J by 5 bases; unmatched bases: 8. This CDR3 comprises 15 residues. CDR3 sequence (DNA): TGCGCCAGCAGCCTTAGCGGGGGCTCTCGGGAGACCCAGTACTTC. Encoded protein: CASSLSGGSRETQYF.